A single sample gave rise to the 15 T cell receptor beta chains below, sequenced in a study of blood T cell repertoires in COVID-19. Sequenced by immunoSEQ multiplex PCR; TCRdb stores in-frame clones only, minus some. The sample includes 200,000 to 250,000 clones, about four fifths of them seen just once. Sample: peripheral blood. These TCRs come from a woman aged 18-29 years with acute or convalescent COVID-19.

The chain has TRBV6-5 and TRBJ2-7, with 8 positions matching TRBD1. The ends lost 10 bases at V and 4 bases at J; junction bases unmatched: 12. Germline-derived CDR1 and CDR2 are MNHEY and SVGAGI. The CDR3 sequence is 14 residues long. CDR3 sequence: CATREDRGGYEQYF. The CDR3 region has the DNA TGTGCCACCCGCGAAGACAGGGGCGGTTACGAGCAGTACTTC.

The gene calls are TRBV7-3 and TRBJ2-1, with 7 bases that match TRBD2. This CDR3 spans 15 amino acids. V shed 5 bases and J 5 bases; nucleotides not matched to a gene: 9. Germline V lookup: CDR1 SGHTA, CDR2 FQGTGA. In nucleotides, the CDR3 is TGTGCCAGCAGCATAGGCGGGAGTCCCAACAATGAGCAGTTCTTC. Translating it yields CASSIGGSPNNEQFF.

V usage is TRBV29-1 and J usage is TRBJ2-6; D not certain. Germline V lookup: CDR1 SQVTM, CDR2 ANQGSEA. This CDR3 has 15 residues. V lost 5 bases and J lost 0, with 11 bases in between. In DNA, the CDR3 is TGCAGCGTTCAGGAAGAGACCTCTGGGGCCAACGTCCTGACTTTC. It translates to CSVQEETSGANVLTF.

The CDR3 DNA reads as TGTGCCGCCCGGGGGGCAGATACGCAGTATTTT. Translating it yields CAARGADTQYF. The chain couples TRBV25-1 to TRBJ2-3; 7 positions agree with TRBD2. CDR1 and CDR2 from the germline V gene are MGHDK and SYGVNS. This CDR3 has 11 amino acids. The trim removed 11 bases at V and 4 bases at J, leaving 3 bases unmatched. The full variable domain, its missing parts supplied by reference TRBV25-1 and TRBJ2-3, is EADIYQTPRYLVIGTGKKITLECSQTMGHDKMYWYQQDPGMELHLIHYSYGVNSTEKGDLSSESTVSRIRTEHFPLTLESARPSHTSQYLCAARGADTQYFGPGTRLTVL.

Ten or more counts support this clone. The rearrangement links TRBV30 to TRBJ2-7; tentative D call: TRBD2 (6 bases). V lost 0 bases and J 6 bases, leaving 15 bases between the germline ends. The germline CDR1 and CDR2 sequences are GTSNPN and SVGIG (reference sequence). The CDR3 consists of 14 residues. The CDR3: CAWSVSVWRGEQYF. The CDR3 DNA follows: TGTGCCTGGAGTGTATCAGTCTGGCGGGGCGAGCAGTACTTC.

The chain combines TRBV9 with TRBJ2-7; 9 bases line up with TRBD1. This CDR3 spans 16 amino acids. J gave up 5 bases and V 1 base, and 10 bases lay outside the gene matches. The germline gives CDR1 SGDLS, CDR2 YYNGEE. Here the CDR3 DNA reads TGTGCCAGCAGCGTACCTGATCGGACAGGGGTCAACGAGCAGTACTTC. Its translation: CASSVPDRTGVNEQYF.

Only one count was recorded for this clone. The V gene is TRBV6-4, the J gene TRBJ2-6; 9 nucleotides align to TRBD1. Germline values: CDR1 MRHNA, CDR2 SNTAGT. V lost 6 bases, J lost 1 base, and 4 bases stayed unmatched. CDR3 length: 16 residues. Here the CDR3 DNA reads TGTGCCAGCAGCGCCGGGACAGGGTCTGGGGCCAACGTCCTGACTTTC. It translates to CASSAGTGSGANVLTF.

V gene TRBV15 combines with J gene TRBJ1-3; 10 bases are shared with TRBD1. V lost 4 bases and J lost 0; bases outside the gene matches: 3. CDR3 size: 16 residues. Looked up from germline, CDR1 is LNHNV and CDR2 is YYDKDF (reference sequence). The chain's CDR3 is CATSKRDRGSGNTIYF. The DNA for the CDR3 is TGTGCCACCAGCAAACGGGACAGGGGCTCTGGAAACACCATATATTTT.

The rearrangement joins TRBV4-3 to TRBJ1-2; D perhaps matches TRBD1 (5 bases). Germline V lookup: CDR1 LGHNA, CDR2 YSLEER. The CDR3 is 16 residues long. The V gene lost 0 bases and the J gene lost 6 bases, with 17 bases spanning the gap. The CDR3 coding sequence is TGCGCCAGCAGCCAAGATGGGGGATTCGGGGGAGATGGCTACACCTTC. It translates to CASSQDGGFGGDGYTF.

The chain combines TRBV28 with TRBJ2-1; 14 nucleotides match TRBD2. Losses at the gene ends were 3 bases for V and 8 bases for J; bases not matched to a gene: 3. Per germline, CDR1 MDHEN and CDR2 SYDVKM. The CDR3 extends over 15 amino acids. Here the CDR3 reads CASSLGLAGVDEQFF. CDR3 bases: TGTGCCAGCAGTTTGGGACTAGCGGGAGTGGATGAGCAGTTCTTC. The full variable domain, completed using reference TRBV28 and TRBJ2-1, is DVKVTQSSRYLVKRTGEKVFLECVQDMDHENMFWYRQDPGLGLRLIYFSYDVKMKEKGDIPEGYSVSREKKERFSLILESASTNQTSMYLCASSLGLAGVDEQFFGPGTRLTVL.

The J gene is TRBJ1-2, the V gene TRBV11-2, with D hard to call. Trimming pared 5 bases from V and 4 bases from J, leaving 8 bases between. This CDR3 spans 12 amino acids. Germline V gene data show CDR1 as SGHAT and CDR2 as FQNNGV. The CDR3 nucleotides are TGTGCCAGCAGCGCGAGCGGCTATGGCTACACCTTC. The encoded protein is CASSASGYGYTF.

The rearrangement links TRBV4-1 to TRBJ1-1; no definite D call. The germline CDR1 and CDR2 sequences are MGHRA and YSYEKL. The CDR3 covers 15 residues. Trimming cost V 4 bases and J 0 bases, with 12 bases left between them. CDR3 loop: CASSPVGGVNTEAFF. As DNA, the CDR3 is TGCGCCAGCAGCCCCGTTGGCGGAGTGAACACTGAAGCTTTCTTT.

The rearrangement links TRBV19 to TRBJ2-2; 11 bases match TRBD2. This CDR3 has 16 amino acids. V shed 6 bases, J shed 1 base, and the junction held 4 bases outside the gene matches. CDR1 and CDR2 from the germline V gene are LNHDA and SQIVND (reference sequence). The CDR3 sequence: CASRSSGRVNTGELFF. The CDR3 coding sequence is TGTGCCAGTAGGAGTAGCGGGAGGGTGAACACCGGGGAGCTGTTTTTT.

The CDR3 region has the DNA TGCGCCAGCAGCTTGGCCTCGGTCCTTAACACCGGGGAGCTGTTTTTT. This codes for CASSLASVLNTGELFF. This rearrangement joins TRBV5-1 to TRBJ2-2, with unresolved D. V shed 0 bases and J shed 2 bases, with 11 bases lying between them. The V gene's germline CDR1 is SGHRS and CDR2 YFSETQ. The CDR3 has 16 amino acids. The entire variable domain, with the rest obtained from reference TRBV5-1 and TRBJ2-2, is as follows: KAGVTQTPRYLIKTRGQQVTLSCSPISGHRSVSWYQQTPGQGLQFLFEYFSETQRNKGNFPGRFSGRQFSNSRSEMNVSTLELGDSALYLCASSLASVLNTGELFFGEGSRLTVL.

This clone was counted a few times. The chain carries TRBV11-2 and TRBJ2-2; 12 bases fit TRBD2. The CDR3 is 18 residues long. V trimming: 7 bases; J trimming: 2 bases; junction bases outside the gene matches: 11. Per the germline V gene, CDR1 is SGHAT and CDR2 is FQNNGV. The CDR3: CASTPLASGRVNTGELFF. In DNA, the CDR3 is TGTGCCAGCACCCCCCTGGCTAGCGGGAGGGTCAACACCGGGGAGCTGTTTTTT.